This section outlines one TCR beta chain sequence together with its context. Here immunoSEQ multiplex PCR was the method, and the copy in TCRdb shows in-frame clones only, minus some. The repertoire consists of about 350,000 clones, with about nine tenths occurring once and the leading ten covering 6.4%. Noted treatment: some 20 received Ad26.COV2.S at low or high dose, single or two shots; roughly 5 received placebo; per-sample allocation not given. Collection of samples fell on day 63 after the first vaccine or placebo injection. The data derive from a study of Ad26.COV2.S vaccination and SARS-CoV-2 variants. The specimen comprised peripheral blood, sampled in a trial of Ad26.COV2.S vaccine versus placebo. The clonotype comes from a person aged 18-60 years who received the Ad26.COV2.S COVID-19 vaccine or a placebo.

In DNA, the CDR3 is TGTGCCAGCAGCGTATCCCCCTTGGACGAGCAGTACTTC. The encoded protein is CASSVSPLDEQYF. This chain links TRBV9 with TRBJ2-7; D is uncertain. This CDR3 comprises 13 residues. Trimming shortened V by 1 base and J by 5 bases, and 10 bases separated the two germline ends. Germline values: CDR1 SGDLS, CDR2 YYNGEE.